Shown below are 30 T cell receptor beta chains from a single sample sequenced in a study of vaccination and CD4 T cells after COVID-19. CD4+ T cells that had been cultured provided DNA sequenced with the Oncomine TCR Beta short-read assay. TCRdb passed the PCR reads through MiXCR, listing each CDR3 protein once. The sample consists of under 20,000 distinct CDR3 sequences, over 50% of them appearing once. The treatment: approximately nine-day PBMC culture with coronavirus spike peptide pools or control peptides (ViraFEST assay). Antigens for these TCRs are unknown. The sample comprised CD4+ T cells from blood, cultured in vitro. The receptor set was obtained from a human donor who had recovered from COVID-19.

In this sample, this clonotype turned up a few times. The V gene is TRBV20-1, the J gene TRBJ2-2; 13 nucleotides match TRBD2. The germline CDR1 and CDR2 sequences are DFQATT and SNEGSKA (reference sequence). The CDR3 spans 15 residues. With V trimmed by 5 bases and J by 4 bases, 4 bases remained unmatched. The chain's CDR3 is CSAGTSGALTGELFF. The CDR3 DNA follows: TGCAGTGCTGGGACTAGCGGGGCTCTCACCGGGGAGCTGTTTTTT.

The rearrangement links TRBV27 to TRBJ2-3; D gene unclear. The germline V and J ends were trimmed by 3 bases and 0 bases, with 7 bases remaining between them. The CDR3 contains 14 residues. From germline, CDR1 is MNHEY and CDR2 SMNVEV (reference sequence). Here the CDR3 DNA reads TGTGCCAGCAGTTTGAAGACTAGCACAGATACGCAGTATTTT. This sequence encodes CASSLKTSTDTQYF.

This clonotype occurred a few times. The chain has TRBV2 and TRBJ2-5; a weak D match, TRBD2 (7 bases). CDR3 size: 15 residues. The V and J ends lost 6 bases and 5 bases respectively, with 19 bases between them. Germline CDR1 reads SNHLY; CDR2 reads FYNNEI. CDR3 nucleotides: TGTGCCAGCAGAAGGCCGGGGGGCGTCGGTGAGACCCAGTACTTC. Amino acids: CASRRPGGVGETQYF.

The rearrangement joins TRBV27 to TRBJ2-2; possible D gene TRBD1, 6 bases. This CDR3 is 15 amino acids long. Per germline, CDR1 MNHEY and CDR2 SMNVEV (reference sequence). Trimming stripped 5 bases from V and 2 bases from J, with 12 bases between. The CDR3 region is CASSPRDINTGELFF. The CDR3 coding sequence is TGTGCCAGCAGTCCCCGGGACATTAACACCGGGGAGCTGTTTTTT.

This rearrangement joins TRBV27 to TRBJ1-1; the D gene is possibly TRBD1 (5 bases). With 5 bases removed from V and 2 bases from J, the gap between germline ends came to 9 bases. Germline CDR1 is MNHEY and CDR2 is SMNVEV (reference sequence). The CDR3 contains 13 residues. The CDR3 DNA reads as TGTGCCAGCAGTCCCGACAGCAACACTGAAGCTTTCTTT. Its translation is CASSPDSNTEAFF.

This clonotype is deemed medium-sized. The rearrangement joins TRBV2 to TRBJ1-2; D is uncertain. The CDR3 covers 14 residues. V lost 9 bases and J lost 5, with 19 bases in between. Germline CDR1 reads SNHLY; CDR2 reads FYNNEI. The CDR3 nucleotides are TGTGCCAGTGGTCCGGGAGGGTTTCTTTATGGCTACACCTTC. Protein product: CASGPGGFLYGYTF. The full variable domain, in which reference TRBV2 and TRBJ1-2 provide the parts outside the CDR3, is EPEVTQTPSHQVTQMGQEVILRCVPISNHLYFYWYRQILGQKVEFLVSFYNNEISEKSEIFDDQFSVERPDGSNFTLKIRSTKLEDSAMYFCASGPGGFLYGYTFGSGTRLTVV.

This clonotype was seen more than once but under ten times. This rearrangement joins TRBV29-1 to TRBJ1-1; 8 positions agree with TRBD1. The CDR3 covers 16 residues. Per the germline V gene, CDR1 is SQVTM and CDR2 is ANQGSEA. Trimming took 7 bases from V and 1 from J; bases not matched to a gene: 14. This CDR3 is CSARRPGGFGNTEAFF. In nucleotides, the CDR3 is TGCAGCGCCCGGAGGCCAGGGGGCTTCGGGAACACTGAAGCTTTCTTT.

The chain has TRBV20-1 and TRBJ2-2; TRBD1 aligns across 9 bases. The CDR3 covers 14 residues. The junction had 6 bases not matched to a gene; V was cut back by 5 bases and J by 5 bases. Germline CDR1 DFQATT, CDR2 SNEGSKA (reference sequence). The CDR3 sequence is CSAPGQGQTGELFF. CDR3 in DNA: TGCAGTGCTCCTGGACAGGGGCAGACCGGGGAGCTGTTTTTT.

The chain's CDR3 is CAWSVVRSNSGNTIYF. CDR3 bases: TGTGCCTGGAGTGTCGTCAGGAGCAACTCTGGAAACACCATATATTTT. The chain recombines TRBV30 with TRBJ1-3; no clear D gene. The V gene lost 0 bases and the J gene lost 0 bases, with 12 bases spanning the gap. CDR3 length equals 16 residues. Germline V lookup: CDR1 GTSNPN, CDR2 SVGIG (reference sequence).

The CDR3, as DNA: TGCAGTGCTAGGAGTCTAGGGGCGACCGGGGAGCTGTTTTTT. It encodes CSARSLGATGELFF. The rearrangement links TRBV20-1 to TRBJ2-2, with D possibly TRBD1 on 5 matching bases. Germline CDR1 and CDR2: DFQATT and SNEGSKA (reference sequence). The CDR3 spans 14 residues. Deletions cut 3 bases from V and 5 bases from J, with 13 bases between.

The CDR3 reads CASRVGGGTNEKLFF. CDR3 in DNA: TGTGCCAGCAGGGTTGGGGGGGGAACTAATGAAAAACTGTTTTTT. The rearrangement uses TRBV28 and TRBJ1-4, with D maybe TRBD1 (5 bases). Germline CDR1 reads MDHEN; CDR2 reads SYDVKM. CDR3 length: 15 amino acids. V was pared by 6 bases and J by 1 base, with 12 bases between.

The chain couples TRBV30 to TRBJ2-7; D may be TRBD2 (6 bases). Germline CDR1 is GTSNPN and CDR2 is SVGIG (reference sequence). The V and J ends lost 7 bases and 2 bases respectively, with 18 bases between them. The CDR3 covers 14 residues. The CDR3 nucleotides read TGTGCCTACCACGGGGGACTTGACACCTACGAGCAGTACTTC. Protein product: CAYHGGLDTYEQYF.

The gene calls are TRBV11-2 and TRBJ2-5; no reliable D call. Deletions cut 3 bases from V and 0 bases from J, with 5 bases between. The CDR3 length is 13 residues. The V gene's germline CDR1 is SGHAT and CDR2 FQNNGV. Here the CDR3 reads CASSFGYQETQYF. Written as DNA, the CDR3 is TGTGCCAGCAGCTTCGGGTACCAAGAGACCCAGTACTTC.

In this sample, this clonotype turned up once. This chain uses TRBV11-2 with TRBJ1-3; D is possibly TRBD1 (6 bases). This CDR3 comprises 13 residues. Per the germline V gene, CDR1 is SGHAT and CDR2 is FQNNGV. Trimming stripped 4 bases from V and 4 bases from J, with 8 bases between. CDR3 loop: CASSSGQGNTIYF. The DNA of the CDR3 is TGTGCCAGCAGCTCAGGACAGGGAAACACCATATATTTT.

The rearrangement links TRBV20-1 to TRBJ2-1; TRBD2 is a possible D gene (6 bases). CDR1 and CDR2 from the germline V gene are DFQATT and SNEGSKA (reference sequence). V lost 0 bases to trimming and J lost 1 base, with 10 bases between them. The length of the CDR3 is 15 residues. CDR3 DNA: TGCAGTGCTAGAGATCGCGGGGCTTCCTACAATGAGCAGTTCTTC. It is translated as CSARDRGASYNEQFF.

This clonotype was observed a handful of times. The DNA is omitted, as the CDR3 cannot be located on it reliably, and the CDR3 follows TCRdb's listing. This rearrangement joins TRBV7-5 to TRBJ2-3; the table names TRBD2, a call not compared with the DNA. TRBV7-5 is a documented pseudogene. Including both end residues, the CDR3 is 19 amino acids long. CDR3 sequence: CISVSEADGPGGSTDTQYF.

This clonotype was observed a few times. The rearrangement links TRBV2 to TRBJ1-2; D may be TRBD1 (6 bases). Germline V lookup: CDR1 SNHLY, CDR2 FYNNEI. The CDR3 runs to 14 residues. V was pared by 7 bases and J by 4 bases, with 16 bases between. As DNA, the CDR3 is TGTGCCAGCACCATACCACAGGGTACCTATGGCTACACCTTC. Its translation: CASTIPQGTYGYTF.

This chain connects TRBV11-3 to TRBJ2-3, with D hard to call. CDR3 length: 14 residues. Trimming took 3 bases from V and 0 from J, leaving 7 bases between them. The germline CDR1 and CDR2 sequences are SGHNT and YENEEA. This CDR3 is CASSLTTSTDTQYF. DNA for the CDR3: TGTGCCAGCAGCTTGACCACTAGCACAGATACGCAGTATTTT. The full variable domain, with the rest looked up from reference TRBV11-3 and TRBJ2-3, is EAGVVQSPRYKIIEKKQPVAFWCNPISGHNTLYWYLQNLGQGPELLIRYENEEAVDDSQLPKDRFSAERLKGVDSTLKIQPAELGDSAVYLCASSLTTSTDTQYFGPGTRLTVL.

There are a few counts of this clonotype. The V gene is TRBV30, the J gene TRBJ1-2, with 7 bases identical to TRBD1. The CDR3 has 13 residues. CDR1 is GTSNPN and CDR2 is SVGIG in the germline V gene (reference sequence). Trimming removed 8 bases from V and 8 bases from J; junction bases left unmatched: 14. The DNA of the CDR3 is TGTGCCCTGCAGGGGGTTGGGTCGGAAGGCTACACCTTC. Protein: CALQGVGSEGYTF.

This sequence joins TRBV27 and TRBJ1-2, with 8 bases aligning to TRBD1. V shed 3 bases, J shed 4 bases, and the junction held 1 base outside the gene matches. The CDR3 consists of 13 residues. Germline V CDR1 and CDR2: MNHEY, SMNVEV (reference sequence). The CDR3 spells CASSLGTGYGYTF. Written as DNA, the CDR3 is TGTGCCAGCAGTTTGGGGACAGGCTATGGCTACACCTTC.

The genes are TRBV11-3 and TRBJ2-2; 8 nucleotides match TRBD1. V shed 4 bases, J shed 5 bases, and the junction held 6 bases outside the gene matches. Looked up from germline, CDR1 is SGHNT and CDR2 is YENEEA. The CDR3 sequence is 15 residues long. The CDR3 here is CASSSRQGFTGELFF. In DNA form, the CDR3 reads TGTGCCAGCAGCTCCCGACAGGGGTTTACCGGGGAGCTGTTTTTT.

By frequency in the sample, this clonotype is large. The chain joins TRBV19 to TRBJ1-2, with D perhaps matching TRBD1 (5 bases). Per the germline V gene, CDR1 is LNHDA and CDR2 is SQIVND (reference sequence). The CDR3 covers 15 residues. Trimming left V 4 bases short and J 8 bases short, with 20 bases between. The CDR3 is CASSTRQSRGGGYTF. DNA for the CDR3: TGTGCCAGTAGTACTCGGCAGTCCCGGGGGGGAGGCTACACCTTC.

This chain joins TRBV6-5 and TRBJ1-4, with D possibly being TRBD1 (5 bases). V shed 2 bases and J shed 5 bases, with 12 bases lying between them. CDR3 length equals 15 residues. Germline CDR1 and CDR2: MNHEY and SVGAGI. CDR3 in amino acids: CASSYGGEGNEKLFF. CDR3 nucleotides: TGTGCCAGCAGTTACGGGGGGGAGGGCAATGAAAAACTGTTTTTT.

The chain links TRBV18 to TRBJ1-1; TRBD1 matches 7 bases. Looked up from germline, CDR1 is KGHSH and CDR2 is LQKENI. The CDR3 is made up of 15 amino acids. V gave up 2 bases and J gave up 2 bases; unmatched junction bases: 5. The CDR3 loop reads CASSPKGTANTEAFF. DNA for the CDR3: TGTGCCAGCTCACCAAAGGGGACAGCTAACACTGAAGCTTTCTTT. Filled out from reference TRBV18 and TRBJ1-1, the complete variable domain reads NAGVMQNPRHLVRRRGQEARLRCSPMKGHSHVYWYRQLPEEGLKFMVYLQKENIIDESGMPKERFSAEFPKEGPSILRIQQVVRGDSAAYFCASSPKGTANTEAFFGQGTRLTVV.

This clonotype turned up a few times. The chain is built from TRBV7-2 and TRBJ1-1; unclear D gene. The germline gives CDR1 SGHTA, CDR2 FQGNSA. V lost 1 base and J 7 bases, leaving 13 bases between the germline ends. CDR3 length: 14 amino acids. CDR3 nucleotides: TGTGCCAGCAGCTTAGGTGGGTCGAAGGTTGAAGCTTTCTTT. This encodes CASSLGGSKVEAFF. The full variable domain, in which reference TRBV7-2 and TRBJ1-1 provide the parts outside the CDR3, is GAGVSQSPSNKVTEKGKDVELRCDPISGHTALYWYRQSLGQGLEFLIYFQGNSAPDKSGLPSDRFSAERTGGSVSTLTIQRTQQEDSAVYLCASSLGGSKVEAFFGQGTRLTVV.

There are a few counts of this clonotype. In nucleotides, the CDR3 is TGTGCCAGCAGCCGTAACTCAAACTATGGCTACACCTTC. As protein: CASSRNSNYGYTF. The chain recombines TRBV7-2 with TRBJ1-2; no reliable D call. The germline gives CDR1 SGHTA, CDR2 FQGNSA. Trimming shortened V by 5 bases and J by 2 bases, and 9 bases separated the two germline ends. This CDR3 has 13 amino acids.

This clonotype occurred a few times. The chain links TRBV7-2 to TRBJ2-2; 7 bases agree with TRBD2. The CDR3 spans 16 residues. Germline V CDR1 and CDR2: SGHTA, FQGNSA. V lost 1 base and J lost 5; bases outside the gene matches: 7. CDR3 nucleotide sequence: TGTGCCAGCAGCTTAGATGCGGGAGCGGGGACCGGGGAGCTGTTTTTT. Protein product: CASSLDAGAGTGELFF.

The chain employs TRBV6-2 or TRBV6-3 and TRBJ1-1; tentatively, D is TRBD1 (5 bases). Germline CDR1 and CDR2: MNHEY and SVGEGT. This CDR3 contains 12 residues. Trimming stripped 3 bases from V and 10 bases from J, with 12 bases between. The CDR3 DNA follows: TGTGCCAGCAGTTATTGGGGGGGAAGAGCTTTCTTT. Protein: CASSYWGGRAFF.

V gene TRBV2 combines with J gene TRBJ1-3; no clear D gene. V was clipped by 5 bases and J by 0 bases, with 17 bases between them. Looked up from germline, CDR1 is SNHLY and CDR2 is FYNNEI. The length of the CDR3 is 17 residues. DNA of the CDR3: TGTGCCAGCAGTAGCCAAGGGCAGCGCCTCTCTGGAAACACCATATATTTT. This sequence encodes CASSSQGQRLSGNTIYF.

The gene calls are TRBV4-2 and TRBJ2-1, with TRBD2 identical over 8 bases. V was pared by 4 bases and J by 2 bases, with 10 bases of the junction left unmatched. The CDR3 consists of 17 residues. CDR1 is LGHNA and CDR2 is YNFKEQ in the germline V gene. DNA of the CDR3: TGTGCCAGCAGCCGAGGCGAACCGGGACTAGCCTACAATGAGCAGTTCTTC. Its protein is CASSRGEPGLAYNEQFF.